This T cell receptor (beta chain) was recorded in a study of breast tumors, draining lymph nodes, adjacent tissues. Germline V gene lookup returns CDR1 SGDLS and CDR2 YYNGEE. The CDR3 has 15 residues. J gave up 9 bases and V 5 bases, and 12 bases lay outside the gene matches. Notes on the study in general: That most tumor T cells come from lymph nodes remained unproven.

MiXCR, run by TCRdb on the multiplex PCR reads, gives a single entry per CDR3 protein. This table holds 190,000 or so distinct CDR3 sequences, 31% found once. The lymph nodes were axillary draining lymph nodes from breast cancer patients. A note on this clonotype: Its antigen remains unidentified. Possible read error: a much larger clone is one base away.

The chain combines TRBV9 with TRBJ2-1; 9 positions match TRBD1. The sample taken for sequencing was axillary lymph node tissue. The clonotype comes from a female donor with breast cancer. Some clones in this sample may be carry-over from other donors' samples. The chain's CDR3 is CASSSQGAGNGEQFF. The CDR3 DNA reads as TGTGCCAGCAGTTCACAGGGGGCGGGCAACGGTGAGCAGTTCTTC.